Below, 8 T cell receptor beta chains from the same sample are listed, as sequenced in a study of shared clonotypes between healthy human individuals. Sequencing was performed with immunoSEQ multiplex PCR; in TCRdb, only in-frame clones are kept and a portion is missing. In the table there are around 2.3 million clones, roughly 95% of which are singletons. Specimen: naive CD4+ T cells sorted from blood. Sample subset: CD45RA+ positively selected. The origin of the receptors is a young man in good health.

The rearrangement uses TRBV9 and TRBJ1-6, with 8 bases lining up with TRBD1. The ends lost 4 bases at V and 6 bases at J; junction bases unmatched: 9. Germline CDR1 reads SGDLS; CDR2 reads YYNGEE. The CDR3 spans 16 residues. CDR3 region: CASSPWDRPVNSPLHF. The DNA of the CDR3 is TGTGCCAGCAGCCCATGGGACAGGCCTGTTAATTCACCCCTCCACTTT.

This chain uses TRBV30 with TRBJ2-2; D unclear. CDR1 GTSNPN and CDR2 SVGIG come from the germline V gene (reference sequence). V was cut by 0 bases and J by 7 bases, with 6 bases left in between. The CDR3 runs 12 residues. The CDR3 protein is CAWSVANGELFF. The DNA for the CDR3 is TGTGCCTGGAGTGTTGCCAACGGGGAGCTGTTTTTT.

This chain uses TRBV5-1 with TRBJ2-1; 9 bases map to TRBD2. J lost 9 bases, V lost 4 bases, and 17 bases had no gene match. Germline values: CDR1 SGHRS, CDR2 YFSETQ. CDR3 length: 17 residues. CDR3 DNA sequence: TGCGCCAGCAGCCCCAGGGCCTTAGCGGGAGCCGGCGGTGAGCAGTTCTTC. This gives the protein CASSPRALAGAGGEQFF.

The chain couples TRBV6-1 to TRBJ2-7; TRBD2 matches 7 bases. Germline-derived CDR1 and CDR2 are MNHNS and SASEGT. CDR3 length equals 12 residues. V lost 6 bases to trimming and J lost 2 bases; unmatched junction nucleotides: 1. The CDR3 DNA reads TGTGCCAGCAGAGGACTAGCCTACGAGCAGTACTTC. Encoded protein: CASRGLAYEQYF.

This chain links TRBV7-2 with TRBJ2-2, with D unclear. Trimming pared 4 bases from V and 4 bases from J, leaving 7 bases between. Looked up from germline, CDR1 is SGHTA and CDR2 is FQGNSA. This CDR3 has 13 amino acids. The CDR3 nucleotides are TGTGCCAGCAGCTCCCAGCGCACCGGGGAGCTGTTTTTT. This gives the protein CASSSQRTGELFF.

This sequence joins TRBV6-5 and TRBJ2-7; TRBD1 or TRBD2 may be the D gene (5 bases each). Trimming removed 7 bases at V and 4 bases at J, with 20 bases between. The germline V gene encodes CDR1 MNHEY and CDR2 SVGAGI. The CDR3 is 15 residues long. The CDR3 bases are TGTGCCAGCACCCTAGCCGGGGACGGACCTTACGAGCAGTACTTC. Amino acid sequence: CASTLAGDGPYEQYF.

This rearrangement joins TRBV28 to TRBJ1-6; 9 nucleotides line up with TRBD1. CDR1 MDHEN and CDR2 SYDVKM come from the germline V gene. Germline trimming cut 6 bases from V and 7 bases from J; bases unmatched to any gene: 7. There are 15 residues in the CDR3. CDR3 sequence (DNA): TGTGCCAGCAGAACCCCGGGACAGGGAAATTCACCCCTCCACTTT. It specifies CASRTPGQGNSPLHF.

The rearrangement links TRBV6-5 to TRBJ2-1; TRBD2 agrees at 9 bases. The CDR3 length is 16 residues. Germline V gene sequence: CDR1 MNHEY, CDR2 SVGAGI. With V trimmed by 4 bases and J by 9 bases, 13 bases remained unmatched. Written as DNA, the CDR3 is TGTGCCAGCAGTTGGGGACTAGCCGGTATTGGAGGTGAGCAGTTCTTC. Its protein is CASSWGLAGIGGEQFF.